The 22 T cell receptor beta chains below were found in one sample sequenced in a study of control samples from healthy donors and cancer patients. TCRdb's copy holds only in-frame clones and misses some; the assay was immunoSEQ multiplex PCR. The table lists some 150,000 clones, 93% of them singletons. Material for sequencing was blood. All receptors come from a man in his fifties in good health.

The DNA for the CDR3 is TGTGCCAGCTCCGCCGGGACAGGACCCCGTTCTTACTTC. Encoded protein: CASSAGTGPRSYF. The chain joins TRBV18 to TRBJ2-7; 8 nucleotides agree with TRBD1. The V and J ends lost 6 bases and 13 bases, in that order; junction bases with no gene match: 14. This CDR3 contains 13 residues. Germline lookup yields CDR1 KGHSH and CDR2 LQKENI. The full variable domain, completed using reference TRBV18 and TRBJ2-7, is NAGVMQNPRHLVRRRGQEARLRCSPMKGHSHVYWYRQLPEEGLKFMVYLQKENIIDESGMPKERFSAEFPKEGPSILRIQQVVRGDSAAYFCASSAGTGPRSYFGPGTRLTVT.

This chain connects TRBV28 to TRBJ1-2; D remains ambiguous. CDR3 length: 13 residues. Trimming pared 3 bases from V and 4 bases from J, leaving 9 bases between. From germline, CDR1 is MDHEN and CDR2 SYDVKM. The CDR3 region has the DNA TGTGCCAGCAGTTTCGCGGCAGCCTATGGCTACACCTTC. Translating gives CASSFAAAYGYTF.

This chain connects TRBV29-1 to TRBJ2-7; 7 bases line up with TRBD1. The trim removed 2 bases at V and 7 bases at J, leaving 5 bases unmatched. The germline CDR1 and CDR2 sequences are SQVTM and ANQGSEA. The CDR3 is 12 residues long. The CDR3 is CSVELTGSEQYF. DNA for the CDR3: TGCAGCGTTGAACTGACAGGGAGTGAGCAGTACTTC.

V usage is TRBV7-9 and J usage is TRBJ2-2, with D possibly TRBD2 on 5 matching bases. V lost 3 bases and J 5 bases, leaving 19 bases between the germline ends. Germline CDR1 and CDR2: SEHNR and FQNEAQ (reference sequence). This CDR3 has 17 residues. The DNA of the CDR3 is TGTGCCAGCAGCTTGGTAGCGTTCCTAGGATGGACCGGGGAGCTGTTTTTT. Its protein product is CASSLVAFLGWTGELFF.

This clone was observed a single time. The rearrangement uses TRBV6-6 and TRBJ2-3, with D perhaps matching TRBD2 (6 bases). CDR3 length: 16 residues. Trimming cost V 6 bases and J 1 base, with 17 bases left between them. CDR1 and CDR2 (germline): MNHNY, SVGAGI (reference sequence). This CDR3 reads CASSGLARVGTDTQYF. The CDR3 nucleotides read TGTGCCAGCAGCGGTCTAGCGCGGGTAGGCACAGATACGCAGTATTTT.

The CDR3 spells CASSGDGGGSEQYF. The CDR3 DNA is TGTGCCAGCAGCGGGGACGGGGGAGGTAGCGAGCAGTACTTC. The chain links TRBV5-4 to TRBJ2-7, with a possible D match to TRBD2 (6 bases). The V end was cut by 4 bases, the J end by 6 bases, with 17 bases between. Looked up from germline, CDR1 is SGHNT and CDR2 is YYREEE (reference sequence). The CDR3 loop spans 14 amino acids.

This sequence joins TRBV6-2 or TRBV6-3 and TRBJ1-5; D gene uncertain. V dropped 0 bases and J dropped 7 bases, with 4 bases sitting between them. CDR1 MNHEY and CDR2 SVGEGT come from the germline V gene. The CDR3 spans 12 residues. The CDR3, as DNA: TGTGCCAGCAGTTACTCGATCCAGCCCCAGCATTTT. It yields the protein CASSYSIQPQHF.

The chain employs TRBV28 and TRBJ1-2; no clear D gene. The length of the CDR3 is 12 residues. Germline V gene lookup returns CDR1 MDHEN and CDR2 SYDVKM. V shed 10 bases and J shed 7 bases, with 16 bases lying between them. The CDR3 reads CATTTTRRGYTF. The CDR3 region has the DNA TGTGCCACCACTACCACCCGCCGTGGCTACACCTTC.

The chain carries TRBV12-3 or TRBV12-4 and TRBJ1-2, with D perhaps TRBD1 (6 bases). This CDR3 comprises 13 residues. Trimming removed 10 bases at V and 5 bases at J, with 17 bases between. CDR3 nucleotides: TGTGCCATCGGGGACACAACAGCTTATGGCTACACCTTC. Its protein product is CAIGDTTAYGYTF.

The CDR3 DNA sequence: TGTGCCAGCAACAGGGTGGGGGAAAAACTGTTTTTT. It encodes CASNRVGEKLFF. The genes are TRBV2 and TRBJ1-4; weak D call: TRBD1 (6 bases). Trimming took off 7 bases at V and 8 bases at J, with 11 bases between the two ends. CDR1 is SNHLY and CDR2 is FYNNEI in the germline V gene. The length of the CDR3 is 12 residues.

The gene calls are TRBV28 and TRBJ1-5; the D is unclear. Trimming left V 7 bases short and J 6 bases short, with 13 bases between. CDR1 and CDR2 from the germline V gene are MDHEN and SYDVKM. This CDR3 is 13 amino acids long. Here the CDR3 reads CASTYGVIQPQHF. The CDR3 DNA reads as TGTGCCAGCACTTACGGGGTCATTCAGCCCCAGCATTTT.

This sequence joins TRBV5-1 and TRBJ1-2; 12 bases are a match to TRBD1. The J segment lost 4 bases and the V segment lost 2 bases, leaving 12 bases of the junction unmatched. Per the germline V gene, CDR1 is SGHRS and CDR2 is YFSETQ. This CDR3 is built from 18 residues. The CDR3 nucleotides read TGCGCCAGCAGCTTTATTGGGACAGGGGGCGCAGAGGGCTATGGCTACACCTTC. Translating gives CASSFIGTGGAEGYGYTF.

The chain couples TRBV15 to TRBJ1-4, with D tentatively TRBD1 (5 bases). CDR3 length: 17 residues. Trimming pared 0 bases from V and 4 bases from J, leaving 15 bases between. CDR1 LNHNV and CDR2 YYDKDF come from the germline V gene (reference sequence). The CDR3 sequence is CATSRDPGKGSNEKLFF. In DNA, the CDR3 is TGTGCCACCAGCAGAGATCCAGGGAAAGGGAGTAATGAAAAACTGTTTTTT.

The chain is built from TRBV6-4 and TRBJ1-2, with 8 bases lining up with TRBD1. This CDR3 spans 15 amino acids. Germline assignment: CDR1 MRHNA and CDR2 SNTAGT. V dropped 0 bases and J dropped 5; count of bases not matched to a gene: 5. The CDR3 loop is CASSDSPGGRYGYTF. The CDR3 coding sequence is TGTGCCAGCAGTGACTCTCCAGGGGGCAGATATGGCTACACCTTC.

The chain joins TRBV6-1 to TRBJ2-3, with 11 positions matching TRBD2. Germline lookup yields CDR1 MNHNS and CDR2 SASEGT. This CDR3 has 17 amino acids. V gave up 4 bases and J gave up 1 base; unmatched junction bases: 7. The CDR3 bases are TGTGCCAGCAGTGCCCAAAAACTAGCGGGAGGCACAGATACGCAGTATTTT. This translates into CASSAQKLAGGTDTQYF.

The chain joins TRBV4-1 to TRBJ2-7; 9 bases match TRBD2. The CDR3 length is 19 residues. With 0 bases clipped from V and 4 bases from J, the junction kept 16 bases outside the gene matches. Germline CDR1 and CDR2: MGHRA and YSYEKL. CDR3 coding DNA: TGCGCCAGCAGCCAAGAATGGGGCGGGGTAGCGGGAGATGGATACGAGCAGTACTTC. It codes for CASSQEWGGVAGDGYEQYF.

The chain combines TRBV6-5 with TRBJ2-1; 9 bases are a match to TRBD1. J lost 3 bases, V lost 4 bases, and 4 bases had no gene match. CDR1 and CDR2 (germline): MNHEY, SVGAGI. The CDR3 is 15 residues long. CDR3 bases: TGTGCCAGCAGTTCGGGACAGGGCTTCTACAATGAGCAGTTCTTC. Its translation: CASSSGQGFYNEQFF.

The chain joins TRBV19 to TRBJ2-7; unclear D gene. V gave up 5 bases and J gave up 5 bases, with 10 bases separating them. CDR3 length equals 12 residues. The V gene's germline CDR1 is LNHDA and CDR2 SQIVND (reference sequence). The DNA for the CDR3 is TGTGCCAGTAGTTCCCTTTTGGACGAGCAGTACTTC. It codes for CASSSLLDEQYF.

This sequence joins TRBV18 and TRBJ2-3, with 11 bases identical to TRBD2. The CDR3 extends over 15 amino acids. V lost 6 bases, J lost 3 bases, and 5 bases stayed unmatched. The germline gives CDR1 KGHSH, CDR2 LQKENI. CDR3 coding DNA: TGTGCCAGCTCCCCCGCTAGCGGGAGGACAGATACGCAGTATTTT. It codes for CASSPASGRTDTQYF.

The V and J genes are TRBV11-2 and TRBJ1-3; D perhaps matches TRBD1 (5 bases). Between the trimmed V and J ends, which lost 5 bases and 1 base, there was a span of 15 bases. In germline, CDR1 is SGHAT, CDR2 FQNNGV. The CDR3 spans 16 residues. The DNA of the CDR3 is TGTGCCAGCAGCCTCGGGACGGTGACTTCTGGAAACACCATATATTTT. Protein: CASSLGTVTSGNTIYF.

This rearrangement joins TRBV5-4 to TRBJ2-5; 11 nucleotides match TRBD2. Trimming took 5 bases from V and 4 from J; bases not matched to a gene: 13. The germline CDR1 and CDR2 sequences are SGHNT and YYREEE (reference sequence). The CDR3 has 17 residues. The CDR3 here is CASSLSLGSGRGETQYF. CDR3 nucleotide sequence: TGTGCCAGCAGTTTGTCCTTGGGTAGCGGGAGGGGAGAGACCCAGTACTTC.

The rearrangement uses TRBV5-6 and TRBJ1-1, with 8 positions matching TRBD1. Germline CDR1 is SGHDT and CDR2 is YYEEEE. The CDR3 is 15 amino acids. After removal of 4 bases from V and 0 bases from J, the junction contained 5 bases not matched to a gene. CDR3 sequence: CASSGPTGVNTEAFF. For the CDR3, the DNA is TGTGCCAGCAGCGGGCCGACAGGGGTGAACACTGAAGCTTTCTTT. Variable domain in full (rest from reference TRBV5-6 and TRBJ1-1): DAGVTQSPTHLIKTRGQQVTLRCSPKSGHDTVSWYQQALGQGPQFIFQYYEEEERQRGNFPDRFSGHQFPNYSSELNVNALLLGDSALYLCASSGPTGVNTEAFFGQGTRLTVV.